The 18 T cell receptor beta chains presented below share a single source sample, sequenced in a study of cytomegalovirus exposure and HLA in healthy donors. Primers for the PCR totalled 60 Vbeta and 13 Jbeta. Clones were read by immunoSEQ multiplex PCR, and TCRdb kept only the in-frame ones, dropping some. Among around 190,000 clones, 70% to 80% were seen once, and the ten largest hold roughly 0.76%. The sample taken for sequencing was PBMCs. These receptors were collected from a woman aged 40 to 50 in good health and CMV-seronegative.

This clone was observed at least ten times. This sequence joins TRBV5-6 and TRBJ1-3; no clear D gene. Germline CDR1 SGHDT, CDR2 YYEEEE. With 1 base removed from V and 1 base from J, the gap between germline ends came to 6 bases. This CDR3 is 14 amino acids long. The CDR3 reads CASSLTLSGNTIYF. The CDR3, as DNA: TGTGCCAGCAGCTTGACATTATCTGGAAACACCATATATTTT. Drawing the rest from reference TRBV5-6 and TRBJ1-3, the complete variable domain is DAGVTQSPTHLIKTRGQQVTLRCSPKSGHDTVSWYQQALGQGPQFIFQYYEEEERQRGNFPDRFSGHQFPNYSSELNVNALLLGDSALYLCASSLTLSGNTIYFGEGSWLTVV.

This clone came up a few times. This chain uses TRBV7-9 with TRBJ2-2; 7 bases line up with TRBD1. The J segment lost 1 base and the V segment lost 5 bases, leaving 1 base of the junction unmatched. The CDR3 loop spans 14 amino acids. Germline CDR1 reads SEHNR; CDR2 reads FQNEAQ (reference sequence). The CDR3, as DNA: TGTGCCAGCAGCCGGACAGGGAACACCGGGGAGCTGTTTTTT. It is translated as CASSRTGNTGELFF.

The rearrangement joins TRBV28 to TRBJ2-3, with 11 bases aligning to TRBD2. CDR1 MDHEN and CDR2 SYDVKM come from the germline V gene. The CDR3 is 17 residues long. The V and J ends lost 4 bases and 1 base, in that order; junction bases with no gene match: 7. DNA for the CDR3: TGTGCCAGCAGTTCCCCCGGGACTAGCGGCCGCACAGATACGCAGTATTTT. Amino acid sequence: CASSSPGTSGRTDTQYF. Combining the CDR3 with reference TRBV28 and TRBJ2-3 gives the whole variable domain DVKVTQSSRYLVKRTGEKVFLECVQDMDHENMFWYRQDPGLGLRLIYFSYDVKMKEKGDIPEGYSVSREKKERFSLILESASTNQTSMYLCASSSPGTSGRTDTQYFGPGTRLTVL.

The CDR3 sequence is CASSAGQPTRNTEAFF. CDR3 sequence (DNA): TGCGCCAGCAGCGCGGGACAGCCAACCAGGAATACTGAAGCTTTCTTT. The chain employs TRBV5-1 and TRBJ1-1, with 7 bases aligning to TRBD1. This CDR3 spans 16 amino acids. V lost 4 bases to trimming and J lost 5 bases; unmatched junction nucleotides: 14. Germline V gives CDR1 SGHRS, CDR2 YFSETQ.

This chain uses TRBV28 with TRBJ1-6, with TRBD1 identical over 8 bases. The CDR3 is made up of 16 amino acids. V lost 8 bases to trimming and J lost 6 bases; unmatched junction nucleotides: 12. Germline V gives CDR1 MDHEN, CDR2 SYDVKM. The DNA for the CDR3 is TGTGCCAGCTATGACAGGGGCCGAGGGCGTAATTCACCCCTCCACTTT. Translation gives CASYDRGRGRNSPLHF. Complete variable domain (other parts from reference TRBV28 and TRBJ1-6): DVKVTQSSRYLVKRTGEKVFLECVQDMDHENMFWYRQDPGLGLRLIYFSYDVKMKEKGDIPEGYSVSREKKERFSLILESASTNQTSMYLCASYDRGRGRNSPLHFGNGTRLTVT.

The gene calls are TRBV5-1 and TRBJ2-3; the D gene is possibly TRBD2 (5 bases). Germline V gives CDR1 SGHRS, CDR2 YFSETQ. This CDR3 is built from 15 residues. The V end was cut by 1 base, the J end by 1 base, with 10 bases between. This CDR3 is CASSLRGTGTDTQYF. CDR3 in DNA: TGCGCCAGCAGCTTGCGGGGAACGGGCACAGATACGCAGTATTTT.

The chain carries TRBV30 and TRBJ1-1; TRBD1 aligns across 7 bases. Germline CDR1 and CDR2: GTSNPN and SVGIG (reference sequence). With 5 bases clipped from V and 4 bases from J, the junction kept 7 bases outside the gene matches. The CDR3 spans 13 residues. The CDR3 region is CAWVQGGGTEAFF. CDR3 DNA sequence: TGTGCCTGGGTTCAGGGGGGAGGCACTGAAGCTTTCTTT.

This chain connects TRBV21-1 to TRBJ1-5; the table names TRBD1, a call not compared with the DNA. TRBV21-1 is recorded as a pseudogene. The CDR3 consists of 15 residues. The DNA for the CDR3 is TGTGCCAGCAGCAAATCAGGGGGCAAGGGTCAGCCCCAGCATTTT. Its translation is CASSKSGGKGQPQHF.

The count of this clone is one. The J gene is TRBJ1-3, the V gene TRBV13; D not resolved. CDR3 length: 12 residues. The germline CDR1 and CDR2 sequences are PRHDT and FYEKMQ (reference sequence). Trimming stripped 5 bases from V and 4 bases from J, with 6 bases between. The CDR3 DNA reads as TGTGCCAGCAGCGCGACAGGAAACACCATATATTTT. Protein sequence: CASSATGNTIYF.

This chain links TRBV5-5 with TRBJ1-1; possibly TRBD1 for D (5 bases). V was pared by 1 base and J by 2 bases, with 12 bases between. The CDR3 loop spans 15 amino acids. The germline V gene has CDR1 SGHKS and CDR2 YYEKEE (reference sequence). The CDR3 nucleotides are TGTGCCAGCAGCTTGACACAGGTCAGAAACACTGAAGCTTTCTTT. Translating gives CASSLTQVRNTEAFF.

This clone was counted between two and nine times. The rearrangement joins TRBV7-9 to TRBJ2-1; possible D gene TRBD1, 6 bases. V gave up 5 bases and J gave up 4 bases, with 18 bases separating them. CDR3 length equals 16 residues. CDR1 is SEHNR, CDR2 FQNEAQ, per germline (reference sequence). CDR3 bases: TGTGCCAGCAGCCCGATGGGTGCAGGGGTGTACAATGAGCAGTTCTTC. Translated, it gives CASSPMGAGVYNEQFF.

The rearrangement links TRBV19 to TRBJ1-4, with D maybe TRBD1 (5 bases). The CDR3 runs 18 residues. Looked up from germline, CDR1 is LNHDA and CDR2 is SQIVND (reference sequence). V was cut by 0 bases and J by 4 bases, with 18 bases left in between. The CDR3 DNA reads TGTGCCAGTAGTATAGACCAGCCCCGACGGACACTTAATGAAAAACTGTTTTTT. Protein product: CASSIDQPRRTLNEKLFF.

The chain employs TRBV27 and TRBJ2-5; tentatively, D is TRBD2 (7 bases). The V gene's germline CDR1 is MNHEY and CDR2 SMNVEV (reference sequence). Trimming took 4 bases from V and 5 from J, leaving 14 bases between them. This CDR3 has 14 residues. CDR3 sequence: CASSWGGGVETQYF. CDR3 bases: TGTGCCAGCAGTTGGGGAGGGGGGGTGGAGACCCAGTACTTC.

The chain uses TRBV6-1 and TRBJ2-2, with 8 nucleotides matching TRBD1. Unmatched junction bases numbered 7, after V lost 3 bases and J lost 7 bases. Looked up from germline, CDR1 is MNHNS and CDR2 is SASEGT. This CDR3 comprises 15 residues. CDR3 sequence (DNA): TGTGCCAGCAGTGAGCGGACAGGGATGAACGGGGAGCTGTTTTTT. This translates into CASSERTGMNGELFF.

This chain links TRBV7-6 with TRBJ2-3; 8 bases align to TRBD2. CDR3 length equals 17 residues. V was pared by 1 base and J by 4 bases, with 10 bases of the junction left unmatched. Germline CDR1 SGHVS, CDR2 FNYEAQ. The CDR3 region is CASSLGRTSRDSDTQYF. The CDR3, as DNA: TGTGCCAGCAGCTTAGGGAGGACTAGCCGAGATTCAGATACGCAGTATTTT. The variable domain in full, with the rest retrieved from reference TRBV7-6 and TRBJ2-3, is GAGVSQSPRYKVTKRGQDVALRCDPISGHVSLYWYRQALGQGPEFLTYFNYEAQQDKSGLPNDRFSAERPEGSISTLTIQRTEQRDSAMYRCASSLGRTSRDSDTQYFGPGTRLTVL.

J is TRBJ1-6 and V is TRBV10-3, with a tentative D call TRBD1 (5 bases). The V end lost 4 bases, the J end lost 14 bases, and 18 bases lay between the germline ends. The CDR3 is 14 residues long. Germline V gene lookup returns CDR1 ENHRY and CDR2 SYGVKD. The CDR3 region is CAISGQDGKGTLHF. The CDR3 DNA is TGTGCCATCAGTGGCCAGGACGGAAAGGGGACCCTCCACTTT.

The chain links TRBV5-1 to TRBJ2-1; 13 bases are a match to TRBD2. The V segment lost 0 bases and the J segment 8 bases; nucleotides outside the gene matches: 14. The CDR3 has 19 amino acids. Germline V gene data show CDR1 as SGHRS and CDR2 as YFSETQ. Here the CDR3 reads CASSLGTSGGEPRRDEQFF. The CDR3 nucleotides are TGCGCCAGCAGCTTGGGGACTAGCGGGGGAGAACCCCGCCGAGATGAGCAGTTCTTC. Full variable domain (rest looked up from reference TRBV5-1 and TRBJ2-1): KAGVTQTPRYLIKTRGQQVTLSCSPISGHRSVSWYQQTPGQGLQFLFEYFSETQRNKGNFPGRFSGRQFSNSRSEMNVSTLELGDSALYLCASSLGTSGGEPRRDEQFFGPGTRLTVL.

The chain links TRBV11-3 to TRBJ1-4; tentative D call: TRBD1 (6 bases). This CDR3 is 12 amino acids long. V was pared by 5 bases and J by 8 bases, with 9 bases between. In germline, CDR1 is SGHNT, CDR2 YENEEA. CDR3 region: CASSGDREKLFF. CDR3 DNA: TGTGCCAGCAGCGGCGACAGGGAAAAACTGTTTTTT.